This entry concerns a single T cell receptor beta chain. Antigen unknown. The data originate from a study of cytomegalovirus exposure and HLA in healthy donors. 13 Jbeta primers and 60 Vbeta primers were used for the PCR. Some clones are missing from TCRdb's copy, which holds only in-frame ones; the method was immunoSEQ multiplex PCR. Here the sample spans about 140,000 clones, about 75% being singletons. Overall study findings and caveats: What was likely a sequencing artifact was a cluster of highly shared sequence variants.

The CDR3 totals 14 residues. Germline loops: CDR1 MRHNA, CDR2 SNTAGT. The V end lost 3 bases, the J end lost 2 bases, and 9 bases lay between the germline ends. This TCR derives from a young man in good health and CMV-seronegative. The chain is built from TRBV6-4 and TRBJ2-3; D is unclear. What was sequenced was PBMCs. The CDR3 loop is CASSDSRYTDTQYF. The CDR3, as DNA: TGTGCCAGCAGTGATTCGCGGTACACAGATACGCAGTATTTT.